The T cell receptor (beta chain) described here comes from a study of T cells in Graves' hyperthyroidism and ophthalmopathy. Notes on the study in general: The model identified upcoming ophthalmopathy a median about six months ahead of onset.

Looked up from germline, CDR1 is MGHRA and CDR2 is YSYEKL. V was pared by 4 bases and J by 4 bases, with 20 bases between. This CDR3 has 18 amino acids. Authors of the study amplified TCR beta CDR3 regions from RNA transcripts. The TCR CDR3 was amplified in a first-round RT-PCR using the HTBI primer set. A single record per CDR3 protein comes from TCRdb applying MiXCR to the multiplex PCR reads. The sample holds hundreds of thousands of distinct CDR3 sequences, about 20% seen once. Of note for this clonotype: Its specificity is unknown.

The source material was blood. This chain connects TRBV4-1 to TRBJ2-6, with D perhaps assigned TRBD1 or TRBD2 (6 bases each). The clonotype originates from a man aged 25-45 years with Graves' ophthalmopathy. CDR3 in amino acids: CASSPGGGRLVGANVLTF. CDR3 coding DNA: TGCGCCAGCAGCCCAGGTGGGGGGCGTCTCGTCGGGGCCAACGTCCTGACTTTC.